Included here is one T cell receptor beta chain sequence, with context. No antigen is known for it. These data come from a study of blood T cells in healthy people across ages. Points from the study as a whole: It was the long-lived donors that had more naive CD4+ cells and higher diversity than aged donors. Unknown CMV status may confound age-related changes in expanded clones.

A second PCR, run for about 6 to 11 cycles, used a sample-barcoded 5' primer plus a J-beta primer mix. TCRdb ran MiXCR on the 5' RACE reads and lists one entry per CDR3 protein. The sample lists roughly 500,000 distinct CDR3 sequences, approximately 27% seen once, with roughly 18% in the top ten. The CDR3 totals 14 residues. The germline V gene has CDR1 SQVTM and CDR2 ANQGSEA. V dropped 4 bases and J dropped 3 bases, with 14 bases sitting between them. Sequencing input: blood. The gene calls are TRBV29-1 and TRBJ2-3; D is ambiguous. This clonotype originated in a woman aged 70-85 years in good health. Here the CDR3 reads CSVGGPSLTDTQYF. DNA of the CDR3: TGCAGCGTTGGAGGACCATCACTAACAGATACGCAGTATTTT.